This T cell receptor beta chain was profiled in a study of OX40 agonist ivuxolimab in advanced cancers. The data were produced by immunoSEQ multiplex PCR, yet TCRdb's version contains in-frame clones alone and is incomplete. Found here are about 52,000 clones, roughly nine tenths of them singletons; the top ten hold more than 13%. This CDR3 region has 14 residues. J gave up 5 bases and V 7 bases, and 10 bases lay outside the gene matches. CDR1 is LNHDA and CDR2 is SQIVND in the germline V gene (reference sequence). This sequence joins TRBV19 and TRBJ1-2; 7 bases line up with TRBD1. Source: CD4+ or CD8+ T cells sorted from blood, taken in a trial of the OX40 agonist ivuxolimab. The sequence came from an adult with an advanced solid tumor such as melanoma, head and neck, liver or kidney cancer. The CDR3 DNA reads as TGTGCCAGTAACCAGGGGGTACCAACTTATGGCTACACCTTC. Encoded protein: CASNQGVPTYGYTF.